This T cell receptor beta chain originates from a study of T cells in localized non-small cell lung cancer. This clone was found once. The antigen is unknown. Sequencing used immunoSEQ multiplex PCR; TCRdb keeps in-frame clones, though not all of them. The data show about 78,000 clones, around four fifths seen once. Findings and limits, study-wide: Prolonged overall survival went with higher T cell density in the blood. The study detected a median about 57 of the top 100 tumor clones in adjacent lung.

Sequenced material: peripheral blood, taken before any cancer treatment. The receptor was isolated from a man between 40 and 75 years old with stage I lung adenocarcinoma.

CDR3 amino acids: CASSLPRGSFKQYF. As DNA, the CDR3 is TGTGCCAGCAGTTTACCCAGGGGGTCTTTCAAGCAGTACTTC. This chain uses TRBV27 with TRBJ2-7; the match to TRBD1 covers 7 bases. After removal of 2 bases from V and 8 bases from J, the junction contained 9 bases not matched to a gene. Looked up from germline, CDR1 is MNHEY and CDR2 is SMNVEV (reference sequence). The CDR3 has 14 amino acids.